This paragraph covers one T cell receptor beta chain sequence. Its antigen is unknown. These data belong to a study of early T cells in non-severe SARS-CoV-2 infection. Study overall: Chains from this unsorted whole-blood bulk RNA could not be paired.

Attachment of unique molecular identifiers was made to individual cDNA molecules. Each CDR3 protein gets one entry after TCRdb re-called the 5' RACE reads with MiXCR. The data show tens of thousands of distinct CDR3 sequences, around 20% seen once. The V gene end was trimmed by 6 bases and the J gene end by 6 bases; junction bases not matched to a gene: 4. This CDR3 has 13 amino acids. The germline CDR1 and CDR2 sequences are SGHTA and FQGNSA. Findings and limits, study-wide: Comparison of clonotypes with VDJdb favored anti-spike CD8 responses while missing private and CD4 specificities.

The origin of this receptor is an adult who was a healthcare worker with PCR-confirmed SARS-CoV-2 infection or an uninfected control (not recorded which). The chain carries TRBV7-2 and TRBJ1-5, with 8 bases identical to TRBD1. Sequencing was performed on whole blood, taken at baseline. Written as DNA, the CDR3 is TGTGCCAGCAGTGGACAGGGATTTCAGCCCCAGCATTTT. As protein: CASSGQGFQPQHF.